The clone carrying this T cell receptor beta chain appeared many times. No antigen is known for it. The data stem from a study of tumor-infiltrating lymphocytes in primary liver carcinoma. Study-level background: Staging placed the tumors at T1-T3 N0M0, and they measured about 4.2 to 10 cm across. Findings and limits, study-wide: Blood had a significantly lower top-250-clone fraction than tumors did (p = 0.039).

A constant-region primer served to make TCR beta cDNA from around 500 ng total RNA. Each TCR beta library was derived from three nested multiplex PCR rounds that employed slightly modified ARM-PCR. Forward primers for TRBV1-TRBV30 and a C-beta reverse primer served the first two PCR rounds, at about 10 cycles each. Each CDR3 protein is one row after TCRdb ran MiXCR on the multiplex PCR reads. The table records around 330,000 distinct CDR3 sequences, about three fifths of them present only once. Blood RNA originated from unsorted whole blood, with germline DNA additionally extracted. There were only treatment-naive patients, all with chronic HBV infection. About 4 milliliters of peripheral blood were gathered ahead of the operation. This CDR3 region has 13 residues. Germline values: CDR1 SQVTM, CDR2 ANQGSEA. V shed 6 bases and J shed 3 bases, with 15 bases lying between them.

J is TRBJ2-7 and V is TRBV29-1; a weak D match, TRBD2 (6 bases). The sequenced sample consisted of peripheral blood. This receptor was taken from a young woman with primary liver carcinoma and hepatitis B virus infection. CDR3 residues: CSVDPGGDYEQYF. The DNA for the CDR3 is TGCAGCGTCGATCCCGGGGGTGACTACGAGCAGTACTTC.